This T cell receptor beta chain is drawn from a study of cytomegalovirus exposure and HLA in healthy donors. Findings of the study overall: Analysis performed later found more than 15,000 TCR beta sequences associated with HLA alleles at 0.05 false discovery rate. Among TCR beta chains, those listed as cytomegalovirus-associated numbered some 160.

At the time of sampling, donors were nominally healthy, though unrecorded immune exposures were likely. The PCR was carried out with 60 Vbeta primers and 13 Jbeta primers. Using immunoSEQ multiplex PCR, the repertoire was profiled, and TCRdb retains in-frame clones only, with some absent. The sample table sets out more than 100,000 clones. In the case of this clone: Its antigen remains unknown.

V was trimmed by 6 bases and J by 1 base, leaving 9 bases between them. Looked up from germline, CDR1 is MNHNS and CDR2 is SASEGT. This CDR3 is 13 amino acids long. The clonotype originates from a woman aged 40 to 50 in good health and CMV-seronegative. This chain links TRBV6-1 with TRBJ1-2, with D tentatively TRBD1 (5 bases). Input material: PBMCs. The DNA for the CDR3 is TGTGCCAGCAGGACAGTTTATAACTATGGCTACACCTTC. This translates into CASRTVYNYGYTF.